This T cell receptor beta chain came from a study of T cell responses to AZD1222 COVID-19 vaccine. Germline loops: CDR1 SGHRS, CDR2 YFSETQ. The CDR3 is 15 amino acids. With 2 bases removed from V and 4 bases from J, the gap between germline ends came to 12 bases. The repertoire was sequenced with immunoSEQ multiplex PCR; TCRdb's copy has only in-frame clones and lacks some. The table includes 150,000 to 180,000 clones, over 70% detected once. To note about this clone: The antigen is unknown.

Findings and caveats of the study: Most donors were white British, females outnumbered males, and clonal diversity was possibly underestimated. A rise in Spike-specific TCR breadth and depth followed two AZD1222 doses.

Analysis merged second doses at about 4 or about 12 weeks. Specimen: peripheral blood, collected 28 days after the second AZD1222 dose. This chain joins TRBV5-1 and TRBJ1-4; no clear D. This sequence originates from an adult who received the AZD1222 COVID-19 vaccine. CDR3 region: CASSLIGERNEKLFF. The CDR3 DNA reads TGCGCCAGCAGCTTAATTGGGGAACGTAATGAAAAACTGTTTTTT.